This T cell receptor beta chain is from a study of cytomegalovirus exposure and HLA in healthy donors. Study details: An earlier analysis found around 100 million unique TCR beta sequences from about 190 million T cells. General study findings and limits: A cluster of highly shared sequence variants was likely a sequencing artifact. Presence/absence comparisons presumed near-even sequencing depth among donors. TCR beta chain V- and J-gene trimming was linked, in a later analysis, to a missense variant in DCLRE1C.

PCR primers comprised 60 Vbeta and 13 Jbeta primers. Sequencing was performed with immunoSEQ multiplex PCR; in TCRdb, only in-frame clones are kept and a portion is missing. The repertoire holds over 200,000 clones, about 80% seen once, with 5% to 6% in the top ten. With respect to this clone: No antigen is known for it.

Input material: PBMCs. This sequence was found in a woman in her thirties or forties in good health and CMV-seropositive.

CDR3 protein: CASSFQGIENTEAFF. The CDR3 DNA reads as TGTGCCAGCAGCTTCCAGGGAATAGAGAACACTGAAGCTTTCTTT. This chain links TRBV5-6 with TRBJ1-1, with D perhaps matching TRBD1 (5 bases). The CDR3 is 15 residues long. V was pared by 2 bases and J by 1 base, with 12 bases between. CDR1 and CDR2 from the germline V gene are SGHDT and YYEEEE.